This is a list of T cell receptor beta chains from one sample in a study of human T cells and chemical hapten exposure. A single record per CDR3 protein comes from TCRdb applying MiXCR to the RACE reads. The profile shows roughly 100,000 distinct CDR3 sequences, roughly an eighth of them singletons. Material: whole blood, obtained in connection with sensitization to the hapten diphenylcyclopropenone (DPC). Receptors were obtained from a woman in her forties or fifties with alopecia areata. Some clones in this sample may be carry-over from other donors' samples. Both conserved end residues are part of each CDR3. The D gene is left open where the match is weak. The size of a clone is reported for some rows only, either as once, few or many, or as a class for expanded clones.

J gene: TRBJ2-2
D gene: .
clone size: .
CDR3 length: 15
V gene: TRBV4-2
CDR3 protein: CASSPGGIDPGELFF
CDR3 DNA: TGTGCCAGCAGCCCCGGTGGGATCGATCCCGGGGAGCTGTTTTTT

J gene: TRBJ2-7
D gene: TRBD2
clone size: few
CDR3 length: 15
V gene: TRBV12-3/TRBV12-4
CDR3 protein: CASSLGLAGVKEQYF
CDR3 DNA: TGTGCCAGCAGTTTAGGGCTAGCGGGAGTAAAGGAGCAGTACTTC

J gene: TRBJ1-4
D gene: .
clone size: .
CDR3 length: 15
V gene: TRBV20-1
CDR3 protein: CSAPGQPSTNEKLFF
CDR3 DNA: TGCAGTGCCCCTGGACAGCCTTCAACTAATGAAAAACTGTTTTTT

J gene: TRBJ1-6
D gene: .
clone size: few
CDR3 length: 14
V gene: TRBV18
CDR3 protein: CASSPGQYNSPLHF
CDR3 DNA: TGTGCCAGCTCACCGGGACAATACAATTCACCCCTCCACTTT

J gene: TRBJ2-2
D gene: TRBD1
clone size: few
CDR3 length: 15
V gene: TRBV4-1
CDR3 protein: CASSSGTGGTGELFF
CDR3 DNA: TGCGCCAGCAGCTCCGGGACAGGGGGCACCGGGGAGCTGTTTTTT

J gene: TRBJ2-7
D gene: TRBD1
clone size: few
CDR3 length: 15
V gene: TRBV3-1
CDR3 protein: CASSTRPGTGPPQYF
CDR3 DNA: TGTGCCAGCAGCACACGTCCCGGGACAGGCCCGCCGCAGTACTTC

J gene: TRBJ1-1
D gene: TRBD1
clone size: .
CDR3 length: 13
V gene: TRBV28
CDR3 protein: CASWRQGVTEAFF
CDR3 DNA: TGTGCCAGCTGGAGACAGGGGGTAACTGAAGCTTTCTTT

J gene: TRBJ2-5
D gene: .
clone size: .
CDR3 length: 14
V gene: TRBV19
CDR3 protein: CASSTIDSEETQYF
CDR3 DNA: TGTGCCAGTAGTACCATCGACAGTGAAGAGACCCAGTACTTC

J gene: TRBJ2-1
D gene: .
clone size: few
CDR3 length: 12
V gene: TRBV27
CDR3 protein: CASSPQVGEQFF
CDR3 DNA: TGTGCCAGCAGTCCTCAAGTCGGTGAGCAGTTCTTC

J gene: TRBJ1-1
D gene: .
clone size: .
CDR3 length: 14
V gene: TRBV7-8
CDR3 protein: CASSLVWGSTEAFF
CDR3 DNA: TGTGCCAGCAGCTTAGTTTGGGGGTCCACTGAAGCTTTCTTT

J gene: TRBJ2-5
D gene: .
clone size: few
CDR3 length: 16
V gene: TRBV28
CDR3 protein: CASSSVSGEDQETQYF
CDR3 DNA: TGTGCCAGCAGTTCGGTGTCAGGGGAAGATCAAGAGACCCAGTACTTC

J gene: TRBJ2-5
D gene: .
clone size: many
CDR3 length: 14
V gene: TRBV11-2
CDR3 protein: CASSFTTGQETQYF
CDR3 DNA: TGTGCCAGCAGCTTCACGACCGGACAAGAGACCCAGTACTTC

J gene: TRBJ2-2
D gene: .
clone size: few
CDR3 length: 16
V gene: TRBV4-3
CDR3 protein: CASTSKLGENTGELFF
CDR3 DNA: TGCGCCAGCACCTCCAAGTTGGGCGAGAACACCGGGGAGCTGTTTTTT

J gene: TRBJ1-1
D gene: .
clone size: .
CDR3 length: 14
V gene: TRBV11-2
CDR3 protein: CASSINTANTEAFF
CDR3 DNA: TGTGCCAGCAGCATTAATACAGCGAACACTGAAGCTTTCTTT

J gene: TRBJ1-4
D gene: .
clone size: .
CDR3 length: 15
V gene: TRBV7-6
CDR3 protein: CVSSLAGGSGEKLFF
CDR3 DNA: TGTGTCAGCAGCTTAGCCGGCGGGTCGGGTGAAAAACTGTTTTTT

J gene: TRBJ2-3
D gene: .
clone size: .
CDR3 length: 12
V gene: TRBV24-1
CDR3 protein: CATSDPTDTQYF
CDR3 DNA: TGTGCCACCAGTGACCCCACAGATACGCAGTATTTT

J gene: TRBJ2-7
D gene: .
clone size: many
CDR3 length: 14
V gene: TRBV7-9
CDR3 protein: CASSFPGQSVEQYF
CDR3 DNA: TGTGCCAGCAGCTTCCCCGGGCAGTCGGTCGAGCAGTACTTC

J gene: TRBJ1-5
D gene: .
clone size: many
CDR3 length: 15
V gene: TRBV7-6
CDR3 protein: CASSLASGFNQPQHF
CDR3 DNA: TGTGCCAGCAGCTTAGCTTCTGGGTTTAATCAGCCCCAGCATTTT

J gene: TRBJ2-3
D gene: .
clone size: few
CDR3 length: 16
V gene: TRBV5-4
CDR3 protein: CASSSGGGLRTDTQYF
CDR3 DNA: TGTGCCAGCAGCTCCGGCGGGGGCTTACGCACAGATACGCAGTATTTT

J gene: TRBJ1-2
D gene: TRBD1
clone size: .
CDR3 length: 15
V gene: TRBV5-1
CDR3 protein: CASSLRDRAGYGYTF
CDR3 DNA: TGCGCCAGCAGCCTTAGGGACAGGGCAGGCTATGGCTACACCTTC

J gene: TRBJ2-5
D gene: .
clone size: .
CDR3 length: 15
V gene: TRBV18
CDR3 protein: CASSPTGLIQETQYF
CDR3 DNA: TGTGCCAGCTCACCGACCGGACTCATACAAGAGACCCAGTACTTC

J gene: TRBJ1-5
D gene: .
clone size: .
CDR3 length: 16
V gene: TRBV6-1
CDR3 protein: CASSPDSAFSNQPQHF
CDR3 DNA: TGTGCCAGCAGCCCTGACAGTGCCTTTAGCAATCAGCCCCAGCATTTT

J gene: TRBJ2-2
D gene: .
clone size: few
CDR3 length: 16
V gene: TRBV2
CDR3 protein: CASSRTGTTSTGELFF
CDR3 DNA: TGTGCCAGCAGTAGGACAGGGACTACGAGCACCGGGGAGCTGTTTTTT

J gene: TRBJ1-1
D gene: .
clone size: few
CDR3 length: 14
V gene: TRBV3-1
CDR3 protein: CASSQKGRGTEAFF
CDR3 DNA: TGTGCCAGCAGCCAAAAGGGTAGGGGCACTGAAGCTTTCTTT

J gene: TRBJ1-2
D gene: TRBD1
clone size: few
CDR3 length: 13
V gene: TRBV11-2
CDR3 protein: CASRPGQGYGYTF
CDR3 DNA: TGTGCCAGCAGACCAGGACAGGGGTATGGCTACACCTTC

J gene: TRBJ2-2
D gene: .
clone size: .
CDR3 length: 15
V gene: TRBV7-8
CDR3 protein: CASSFGSSNTGELFF
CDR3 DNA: TGTGCCAGCAGCTTTGGGAGCTCCAACACCGGGGAGCTGTTTTTT

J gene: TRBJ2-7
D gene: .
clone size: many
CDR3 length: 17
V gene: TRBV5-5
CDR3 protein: CASSPIAATGLLNEQYF
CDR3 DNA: TGTGCCAGCAGCCCTATCGCGGCGACAGGTCTTTTGAACGAGCAGTACTTC

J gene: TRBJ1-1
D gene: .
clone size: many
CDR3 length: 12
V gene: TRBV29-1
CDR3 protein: CSSRGPGTEAFF
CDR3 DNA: TGCAGCAGCCGGGGCCCCGGGACTGAAGCTTTCTTT

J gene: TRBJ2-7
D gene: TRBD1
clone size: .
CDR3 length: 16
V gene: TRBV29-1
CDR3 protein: CSVSGITGTGRREQYF
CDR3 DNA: TGCAGCGTCTCAGGGATAACCGGGACAGGGAGGCGCGAGCAGTACTTC

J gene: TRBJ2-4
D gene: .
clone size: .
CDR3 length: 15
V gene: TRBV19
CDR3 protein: CASRHGGWVGNIQYF
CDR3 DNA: TGTGCCAGTAGGCACGGGGGCTGGGTTGGTAACATTCAGTACTTC

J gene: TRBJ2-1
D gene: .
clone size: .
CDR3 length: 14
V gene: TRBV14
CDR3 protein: CASSPLRGGGEQFF
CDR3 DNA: TGTGCCAGCAGCCCTCTAAGGGGAGGGGGTGAGCAGTTCTTC

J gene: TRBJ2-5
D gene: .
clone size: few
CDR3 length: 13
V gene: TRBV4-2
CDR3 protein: CASSRGIEETQYF
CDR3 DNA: TGTGCCAGCAGCAGGGGGATAGAAGAGACCCAGTACTTC